What follows are 32 T cell receptor beta chains derived from one specimen sequenced in a study of cytomegalovirus exposure and HLA in healthy donors. Vbeta (60) and Jbeta (13) primers were used in the PCR. Assay: immunoSEQ multiplex PCR; the TCRdb copy retains only in-frame clones and omits some. The listing contains more than 70,000 clones. The sample taken for sequencing was PBMCs. Receptors originate from a woman aged 55 to 70 in good health and CMV-seronegative.

The chain employs TRBV5-4 and TRBJ2-1, with 14 positions matching TRBD2. Germline V gene data show CDR1 as SGHNT and CDR2 as YYREEE (reference sequence). The V gene end was trimmed by 5 bases and the J gene end by 8 bases; junction bases not matched to a gene: 15. The length of the CDR3 is 18 residues. This chain's CDR3 is CASRKGLAGEFYKYEQFF. CDR3 sequence (DNA): TGTGCCAGCAGGAAGGGACTAGCGGGAGAGTTTTACAAATATGAGCAGTTCTTC.

CDR3 loop: CASSVQTSGTQTGELFF. CDR3 in DNA: TGTGCCAGCAGCGTACAGACTAGCGGGACTCAAACCGGGGAGCTGTTTTTT. The chain recombines TRBV7-8 with TRBJ2-2; 11 bases agree with TRBD2. V dropped 5 bases and J dropped 5; count of bases not matched to a gene: 10. This CDR3 has 17 residues. Germline V gene data show CDR1 as SGHVS and CDR2 as FQNEAQ.

The genes are TRBV19 and TRBJ2-5, with D possibly TRBD1 on 6 matching bases. The CDR3 sequence is 15 residues long. V was trimmed by 5 bases and J by 5 bases, leaving 18 bases between them. Germline assignment: CDR1 LNHDA and CDR2 SQIVND (reference sequence). This chain's CDR3 is CASSRAGVSGETQYF. In DNA form, the CDR3 reads TGTGCCAGTAGTCGGGCAGGGGTATCGGGGGAGACCCAGTACTTC.

The chain links TRBV6-4 to TRBJ1-2, with TRBD1 as a possible D gene (5 bases). Trimming left V 2 bases short and J 6 bases short, with 13 bases between. Germline CDR1 MRHNA, CDR2 SNTAGT. This CDR3 has 14 residues. The CDR3 is CASSDGALRDGYTF. Written as DNA, the CDR3 is TGTGCCAGCAGTGACGGGGCCCTCCGGGATGGCTACACCTTC.

This CDR3 is CASSLMGSSYEQYF. In DNA form, the CDR3 reads TGTGCCAGCAGCCTGATGGGGAGCTCCTACGAGCAGTACTTC. This chain connects TRBV7-3 to TRBJ2-7; D is possibly TRBD2 (5 bases). CDR1 is SGHTA and CDR2 is FQGTGA in the germline V gene. CDR3 length: 14 amino acids. The V end lost 5 bases, the J end lost 0 bases, and 11 bases lay between the germline ends.

The J gene is TRBJ1-5, the V gene TRBV29-1, with TRBD1 matching 8 bases. The CDR3 is 14 amino acids. Germline CDR1 is SQVTM and CDR2 is ANQGSEA. J lost 5 bases, V lost 6 bases, and 9 bases had no gene match. In DNA, the CDR3 is TGCAGCGTCGCCGGGACAGGACCGGATCAGCCCCAGCATTTT. This encodes CSVAGTGPDQPQHF.

The rearrangement uses TRBV7-9 and TRBJ2-3; 8 bases fit TRBD2. V gave up 1 base and J gave up 2 bases; unmatched junction bases: 2. The CDR3 runs 15 residues. Germline V CDR1 and CDR2: SEHNR, FQNEAQ (reference sequence). The CDR3 DNA follows: TGTGCCAGCAGCTTAGACGGGGGGGCCACAGATACGCAGTATTTT. This gives the protein CASSLDGGATDTQYF. The full variable domain, in which reference TRBV7-9 and TRBJ2-3 provide the parts outside the CDR3, is DTGVSQNPRHKITKRGQNVTFRCDPISEHNRLYWYRQTLGQGPEFLTYFQNEAQLEKSRLLSDRFSAERPKGSFSTLEIQRTEQGDSAMYLCASSLDGGATDTQYFGPGTRLTVL.

A note on this clone: This is likely a read error, given that the CDR3 carries no conserved phenylalanine or tryptophan at its end. J is TRBJ2-7 and V is TRBV19; D is possibly TRBD1 (6 bases). Germline CDR1 and CDR2: LNHDA and SQIVND (reference sequence). Trimming left V 3 bases short and J 3 bases short, with 15 bases between. This CDR3 is built from 15 residues. The CDR3 spells CASSIGGAGLYEQYL. DNA of the CDR3: TGTGCCAGTAGTATTGGGGGCGCAGGACTCTACGAGCAGTACCTC.

This chain joins TRBV9 and TRBJ1-1; TRBD1 matches at 8 bases. The germline CDR1 and CDR2 sequences are SGDLS and YYNGEE. After removal of 5 bases from V and 3 bases from J, the junction contained 6 bases not matched to a gene. This CDR3 is built from 14 residues. This chain's CDR3 is CASRMGQAHTEAFF. The CDR3 DNA sequence: TGTGCCAGCAGGATGGGACAGGCCCACACTGAAGCTTTCTTT.

This chain joins TRBV7-2 and TRBJ1-3; no clear D. Per germline, CDR1 SGHTA and CDR2 FQGNSA. Deletions cut 4 bases from V and 0 bases from J, with 16 bases between. The CDR3 is made up of 17 amino acids. CDR3 residues: CASSSLGISRSGNTIYF. CDR3 DNA sequence: TGTGCCAGCAGCTCTTTAGGCATTAGCCGCTCTGGAAACACCATATATTTT.

The rearrangement links TRBV7-6 to TRBJ2-1; 8 bases align to TRBD2. The V gene's germline CDR1 is SGHVS and CDR2 FNYEAQ. V lost 5 bases and J lost 0; bases outside the gene matches: 3. CDR3 length: 15 residues. CDR3 DNA sequence: TGTGCCAGCAGCATAAGCGGGAGCTCCTACAATGAGCAGTTCTTC. Amino acid sequence: CASSISGSSYNEQFF. Looking up the rest from reference TRBV7-6 and TRBJ2-1 gives the full variable domain: GAGVSQSPRYKVTKRGQDVALRCDPISGHVSLYWYRQALGQGPEFLTYFNYEAQQDKSGLPNDRFSAERPEGSISTLTIQRTEQRDSAMYRCASSISGSSYNEQFFGPGTRLTVL.

On this clone: Other DNA sequences in the sample encode the same CDR3. This chain joins TRBV29-1 and TRBJ2-1; TRBD2 matches at 10 bases. CDR3 length: 16 amino acids. J lost 8 bases, V lost 7 bases, and 17 bases had no gene match. The germline V gene has CDR1 SQVTM and CDR2 ANQGSEA. CDR3 DNA: TGCAGCGCATTCTTTCCGGGGCTAGCGGGGGCGGATGAGCAGTTCTTC. This sequence encodes CSAFFPGLAGADEQFF.

This rearrangement joins TRBV19 to TRBJ1-5, with no clear D. This CDR3 has 13 amino acids. V lost 4 bases, J lost 5 bases, and 9 bases lay in between. Germline values: CDR1 LNHDA, CDR2 SQIVND (reference sequence). The CDR3 sequence: CASSKNSYQPQHF. In DNA, the CDR3 is TGTGCCAGTAGTAAAAACAGCTATCAGCCCCAGCATTTT.

The rearrangement links TRBV28 to TRBJ2-1, with 8 positions matching TRBD2. This CDR3 region has 15 residues. Per germline, CDR1 MDHEN and CDR2 SYDVKM. Trimming took 5 bases from V and 10 from J; bases not matched to a gene: 13. CDR3 loop: CASSPRPAGEEEQFF. The DNA for the CDR3 is TGTGCCAGCAGTCCGCGCCCAGCGGGAGAGGAGGAGCAGTTCTTC.

V gene TRBV5-1 combines with J gene TRBJ2-5; D might be TRBD1 (6 bases). This CDR3 has 15 residues. Trimming shortened V by 3 bases and J by 4 bases, and 16 bases separated the two germline ends. Germline lookup yields CDR1 SGHRS and CDR2 YFSETQ. For the CDR3, the DNA is TGCGCCAGCAGCTCTAATACAGGGTTAGGAGAGACCCAGTACTTC. It specifies CASSSNTGLGETQYF.

With regard to this clone: An end of the junction differs from the germline gene, which may be a read error. The V and J genes are TRBV7-7 and TRBJ2-1, with D possibly TRBD2 on 5 matching bases. Germline CDR1 and CDR2: SSHAT and FNYEAQ (reference sequence). The CDR3 length is 16 residues. The CDR3 here is CASSLGGSGPVSEQFF. CDR3 nucleotides: TGTGCTAGCAGCTTAGGTGGGAGTGGCCCCGTAAGTGAGCAGTTCTTC.

V usage is TRBV4-3 and J usage is TRBJ2-7; 10 bases fit TRBD2. J lost 4 bases, V lost 3 bases, and 6 bases had no gene match. Germline V gene sequence: CDR1 LGHNA, CDR2 YSLEER. This CDR3 region has 15 residues. This CDR3 reads CASSQLASGSYEQYF. The CDR3, as DNA: TGCGCCAGCAGCCAGCTAGCTAGCGGGAGTTACGAGCAGTACTTC.

This sequence joins TRBV6-5 and TRBJ2-1; 7 bases agree with TRBD2. The CDR3 is made up of 15 amino acids. V was pared by 4 bases and J by 5 bases, with 8 bases of the junction left unmatched. Germline CDR1 reads MNHEY; CDR2 reads SVGAGI. CDR3 residues: CASSWVAGDHNEQFF. The CDR3 DNA reads as TGTGCCAGCAGTTGGGTCGCGGGAGACCACAATGAGCAGTTCTTC.

This chain uses TRBV5-1 with TRBJ1-4; no definite D call. Germline-derived CDR1 and CDR2 are SGHRS and YFSETQ. V gave up 0 bases and J gave up 4 bases, with 16 bases separating them. This CDR3 contains 17 residues. CDR3 residues: CASSLDGVRGFNEKLFF. The CDR3 nucleotides read TGCGCCAGCAGCTTGGATGGGGTGCGGGGTTTTAATGAAAAACTGTTTTTT.

V is TRBV4-2 and J is TRBJ2-7, with 14 bases matching TRBD2. CDR1 is LGHNA, CDR2 YNFKEQ, per germline. The CDR3 consists of 18 residues. V lost 1 base and J lost 4; bases outside the gene matches: 9. As DNA, the CDR3 is TGTGCCAGCAGCCAAGCACTTGGGACTAGCGGGAGTGAGTACGAGCAGTACTTC. Its translation is CASSQALGTSGSEYEQYF.

The gene calls are TRBV19 and TRBJ2-1, with TRBD1 matching 10 bases. This CDR3 is 14 amino acids long. Per germline, CDR1 LNHDA and CDR2 SQIVND (reference sequence). V trimming: 5 bases; J trimming: 3 bases; junction bases outside the gene matches: 1. The CDR3 DNA reads TGTGCCAGTAGTGGGACAGGGGACTACAATGAGCAGTTCTTC. It yields the protein CASSGTGDYNEQFF.

This chain connects TRBV28 to TRBJ1-4; 7 bases align to TRBD1. CDR1 MDHEN and CDR2 SYDVKM come from the germline V gene. V gave up 3 bases and J gave up 7 bases; unmatched junction bases: 8. The CDR3 loop spans 15 amino acids. CDR3 DNA: TGTGCCAGCAGTTTGTCGACAGGGTGGGCTGAAAAACTGTTTTTT. Encoded protein: CASSLSTGWAEKLFF. Supplemented by reference TRBV28 and TRBJ1-4, the full variable domain reads DVKVTQSSRYLVKRTGEKVFLECVQDMDHENMFWYRQDPGLGLRLIYFSYDVKMKEKGDIPEGYSVSREKKERFSLILESASTNQTSMYLCASSLSTGWAEKLFFGSGTQLSVL.

V gene TRBV7-2 combines with J gene TRBJ2-5, with D perhaps TRBD1 (5 bases). The germline V and J ends were trimmed by 5 bases and 0 bases, with 16 bases remaining between them. Germline V lookup: CDR1 SGHTA, CDR2 FQGNSA. CDR3 length: 16 amino acids. As DNA, the CDR3 is TGTGCCAGCAGCCCGCAGGGCAATTGGAACCAAGAGACCCAGTACTTC. This codes for CASSPQGNWNQETQYF.

V and J are TRBV29-1 and TRBJ1-4, with TRBD1 as a possible D gene (5 bases). CDR3 size: 14 residues. Germline V gene data show CDR1 as SQVTM and CDR2 as ANQGSEA. V was pared by 7 bases and J by 5 bases, with 17 bases between. CDR3 sequence (DNA): TGCAGCGCTGCAGAGACAGTAAAGAATGAAAAACTGTTTTTT. Its translation is CSAAETVKNEKLFF.

The chain uses TRBV7-9 and TRBJ2-6; tentatively, D is TRBD2 (7 bases). CDR1 is SEHNR and CDR2 is FQNEAQ in the germline V gene (reference sequence). The ends were cut back, 7 bases at V and 0 bases at J, with 10 bases in the middle. CDR3 length equals 15 residues. CDR3 amino acids: CASNRGGSGANVLTF. The DNA of the CDR3 is TGTGCCAGCAATAGGGGGGGCTCTGGGGCCAACGTCCTGACTTTC. Drawing the rest from reference TRBV7-9 and TRBJ2-6, the complete variable domain is DTGVSQNPRHKITKRGQNVTFRCDPISEHNRLYWYRQTLGQGPEFLTYFQNEAQLEKSRLLSDRFSAERPKGSFSTLEIQRTEQGDSAMYLCASNRGGSGANVLTFGAGSRLTVL.

For the CDR3, the DNA is TGCAGCGGGGGAGGCACTGAAGCTTTCTTT. It yields the protein CSGGGTEAFF. The chain employs TRBV29-1 and TRBJ1-1; the D is unclear. CDR3 length equals 10 residues. V dropped 7 bases and J dropped 4 bases, with 7 bases sitting between them. Germline lookup yields CDR1 SQVTM and CDR2 ANQGSEA.

This chain joins TRBV6-5 and TRBJ2-7; TRBD1 aligns across 9 bases. Trimming removed 0 bases from V and 5 bases from J; junction bases left unmatched: 5. The length of the CDR3 is 15 residues. Germline V CDR1 and CDR2: MNHEY, SVGAGI. For the CDR3, the DNA is TGTGCCAGCAGTTACTCGGGACAGGGAGGTCACGAGCAGTACTTC. Translated: CASSYSGQGGHEQYF.

This chain joins TRBV27 and TRBJ2-7; 8 nucleotides align to TRBD1. The CDR3 is made up of 15 amino acids. V shed 5 bases and J 1 base; nucleotides not matched to a gene: 7. Germline lookup yields CDR1 MNHEY and CDR2 SMNVEV (reference sequence). The CDR3 loop is CASSMTGAGSYEQYF. CDR3 nucleotide sequence: TGTGCCAGCAGTATGACAGGGGCAGGGTCCTACGAGCAGTACTTC.

The V gene is TRBV5-4, the J gene TRBJ2-7, with D hard to call. Germline V CDR1 and CDR2: SGHNT, YYREEE (reference sequence). The CDR3 length is 14 residues. Trimming removed 4 bases from V and 0 bases from J, with 11 bases in between. The CDR3: CASSLDWSSYEQYF. The CDR3 coding sequence is TGTGCCAGCAGCCTAGACTGGAGCTCCTACGAGCAGTACTTC. Full variable domain (rest looked up from reference TRBV5-4 and TRBJ2-7): ETGVTQSPTHLIKTRGQQVTLRCSSQSGHNTVSWYQQALGQGPQFIFQYYREEENGRGNFPPRFSGLQFPNYSSELNVNALELDDSALYLCASSLDWSSYEQYFGPGTRLTVT.

The CDR3: CASSSTGGDGYTF. CDR3 nucleotide sequence: TGTGCCAGCAGCTCTACAGGGGGCGATGGCTACACCTTC. The rearrangement joins TRBV5-4 to TRBJ1-2, with TRBD1 matching 9 bases. The junction had 3 bases not matched to a gene; V was cut back by 3 bases and J by 6 bases. CDR3 length equals 13 residues. The germline V gene encodes CDR1 SGHNT and CDR2 YYREEE (reference sequence).

The chain is built from TRBV2 and TRBJ2-7; D perhaps matches TRBD2 (5 bases). V was shortened by 4 bases and J by 7 bases, with 14 bases between the two germline ends. This CDR3 has 13 residues. CDR1 and CDR2 (germline): SNHLY, FYNNEI. As DNA, the CDR3 is TGTGCCAGCAGTGTGAGGTGGACTCAGGAGCAGTACTTC. Amino acids: CASSVRWTQEQYF.

This sequence joins TRBV30 and TRBJ1-5; 7 bases line up with TRBD1. The V gene end was trimmed by 3 bases and the J gene end by 7 bases; junction bases not matched to a gene: 6. Per the germline V gene, CDR1 is GTSNPN and CDR2 is SVGIG (reference sequence). CDR3 length: 13 residues. The CDR3 nucleotides are TGTGCCTGGAGCGACAGGGCAAGGCAGCCCCAGCATTTT. Protein sequence: CAWSDRARQPQHF.